A selection of T cell receptor beta chains follows, all from one sample in a study of monozygotic twins with inflammatory bowel disease. One entry per CDR3 protein, without DNA, is what TCRdb gives after re-calling the 5' RACE reads. The sample includes about 160,000 distinct CDR3 sequences. Sequencing input: blood. Receptors were obtained from a human donor with ulcerative colitis or Crohn's disease, or a healthy co-twin of an affected twin (not recorded which). Both conserved end residues are part of each CDR3.

15,TRBV7-2,TRBJ2-4,CASSLASLAKNIQYF
14,TRBV20-1,TRBJ1-1,CSARLQGRNTEAFF
14,TRBV9,TRBJ1-3,CASSVGEGGNTIYF
13,TRBV6-2/TRBV6-3,TRBJ2-2,CASSYSLLGELFF
17,TRBV7-3,TRBJ1-1,CASSLTAPQTGMAEAFF
14,TRBV5-6,TRBJ2-3,CASSLGGTTDTQYF
15,TRBV20-1,TRBJ1-6,CSAAGRGPYNSPLHF
16,TRBV7-9,TRBJ2-1,CASSPGSGGALNEQFF
14,TRBV29-1,TRBJ1-1,CSVWGQGEHTEAFF
14,TRBV19,TRBJ1-1,CASSRRGGRTEAFF
11,TRBV3-1,TRBJ2-7,CASSHYYEQYF
16,TRBV20-1,TRBJ2-1,CSASPVQRGGFNEQFF
14,TRBV29-1,TRBJ2-5,CSVEDEGLEETQYF
16,TRBV7-9,TRBJ2-5,CASSLIRRLAGETQYF
15,TRBV12-3/TRBV12-4,TRBJ1-5,CASSFRTDSNQPQHF
11,TRBV6-2/TRBV6-3,TRBJ2-1,CASSYSHEQFF
14,TRBV5-1,TRBJ2-3,CASSLTTMEDTQYF
16,TRBV20-1,TRBJ1-2,CSARGPWTAANYGYTF
14,TRBV4-3,TRBJ1-6,CASSQKGSNSPLHF
14,TRBV6-1,TRBJ2-7,CASSESGPTYEQYF
15,TRBV6-1,TRBJ2-7,CASSEAGRATYEQYF
13,TRBV9,TRBJ2-1,CASKPGRSNEQFF
17,TRBV19,TRBJ2-1,CASSTPLAGGLGNEQFF
13,TRBV20-1,TRBJ2-4,CSSGSPRVNIQYF
13,TRBV29-1,TRBJ2-3,CSAEQGAADTQYF
14,TRBV5-1,TRBJ2-3,CASSGENSWNTQYF
16,TRBV7-8,TRBJ2-1,CASSSRTSGSVSEQFF
13,TRBV20-1,TRBJ2-3,CSARVVSTDTQYF
15,TRBV5-1,TRBJ2-3,CASSLAWRNTDTQYF
17,TRBV7-2,TRBJ1-1,CASSLLQGALMNTEAFF
16,TRBV7-8,TRBJ2-1,CASSFYLAGGIDEQFF
16,TRBV19,TRBJ2-1,CASSIAGSGRAVEQFF
15,TRBV11-2,TRBJ2-7,CASSYIGVRSYEQYF
15,TRBV20-1,TRBJ2-3,CSAVGLAGSIGTQYF
16,TRBV20-1,TRBJ2-4,CSARPGQGTFKNIQYF
14,TRBV5-1,TRBJ2-6,CASSLDTGANVLTF
15,TRBV12-3/TRBV12-4,TRBJ1-2,CASSRTGQFNYGYTF
16,TRBV20-1,TRBJ2-3,CSARDHGRSRTDTQYF
15,TRBV20-1,TRBJ1-6,CSAHSTEFYNSPLHF
15,TRBV30,TRBJ2-3,CAWSAFSVGTDTQYF
13,TRBV24-1,TRBJ2-2,CATSTRGHGELFF
14,TRBV10-3,TRBJ1-1,CAISAVGRNTEAFF